The 16 T cell receptor beta chains presented below share a single source sample, sequenced in a study of neurological immune-mediated disorders. One entry per CDR3 protein results from TCRdb running MiXCR on the 5' RACE reads. This sample carries tens of thousands of distinct CDR3 sequences, roughly 24% of them seen once, and the ten largest clones take around a quarter. The sequenced sample consisted of PBMCs. These TCRs come from an older woman in good health.

At least ten counts were recorded for this clonotype. The chain uses TRBV20-1 and TRBJ2-1; 10 bases align to TRBD2. Trimming at V came to 0 bases and at J to 8 bases, leaving 7 bases not matched to a gene. The CDR3 has 15 residues. CDR1 and CDR2 (germline): DFQATT, SNEGSKA (reference sequence). CDR3 in amino acids: CSARDPLAGVHEQFF. The CDR3 nucleotides read TGCAGTGCTAGAGATCCCCTAGCGGGAGTGCATGAGCAGTTCTTC.

The count of this clonotype is one. The rearrangement links TRBV7-2 to TRBJ1-1; 10 nucleotides align to TRBD1. CDR1 is SGHTA and CDR2 is FQGNSA in the germline V gene. The V and J ends lost 6 bases and 0 bases, in that order; junction bases with no gene match: 4. This CDR3 has 15 amino acids. CDR3 DNA sequence: TGTGCCAGCAGGGCGGGACAGGGGATGAACACTGAAGCTTTCTTT. Translated, it gives CASRAGQGMNTEAFF.

In its sample, this clonotype was seen many times. This chain connects TRBV5-1 to TRBJ2-3, with TRBD1 matching over 9 bases. V shed 2 bases, J shed 5 bases, and the junction held 6 bases outside the gene matches. CDR3 size: 15 residues. Germline assignment: CDR1 SGHRS and CDR2 YFSETQ. The CDR3 loop reads CASSLNGDREDTQYF. The CDR3 DNA follows: TGCGCCAGCAGCTTAAATGGGGACAGGGAAGATACGCAGTATTTT.

This clonotype has more than one count but fewer than ten. The CDR3 loop reads CASSSTPEIGYTF. CDR3 nucleotides: TGCGCCAGCAGCTCAACGCCGGAAATTGGCTACACCTTC. The rearrangement links TRBV5-1 to TRBJ1-2, with no clear D. The CDR3 sequence is 13 residues long. The germline V gene has CDR1 SGHRS and CDR2 YFSETQ. V lost 3 bases, J lost 7 bases, and 13 bases lay in between.

In this sample, this clonotype turned up many times. This rearrangement joins TRBV7-3 to TRBJ2-1; no definite D call. The CDR3 contains 14 residues. V lost 5 bases and J 5 bases, leaving 13 bases between the germline ends. The V gene's germline CDR1 is SGHTA and CDR2 FQGTGA. The CDR3 region is CASSTRVRDNEQFF. The CDR3 DNA follows: TGTGCCAGCAGCACACGGGTCCGGGACAATGAGCAGTTCTTC.

This clonotype turned up a few times. The V call is TRBV7-8, the J call TRBJ1-5; no reliable D call. Trimming removed 5 bases from V and 2 bases from J, with 13 bases in between. The CDR3 runs to 15 residues. The germline V gene has CDR1 SGHVS and CDR2 FQNEAQ. As DNA, the CDR3 is TGTGCCAGCAGCCTGGGCGCTCCGGGCAATCAGCCCCAGCATTTT. Translation gives CASSLGAPGNQPQHF.

This clonotype occurred a few times. V gene TRBV7-2 combines with J gene TRBJ2-2; D might be TRBD1 or TRBD2, each matching 5 bases. The CDR3 sequence is 18 residues long. Germline V CDR1 and CDR2: SGHTA, FQGNSA. V lost 3 bases, J lost 5 bases, and 22 bases lay in between. As DNA, the CDR3 is TGTGCCAGCAGCTTCCTGGCGGTGGTTGGGGGTTGGACCGGGGAGCTGTTTTTT. It encodes CASSFLAVVGGWTGELFF.

Remarks on this clonotype: One junction end does not reproduce the germline sequence, and a read error may be involved. The chain joins TRBV3-1 to TRBJ1-1; D may be TRBD1 (5 bases). The CDR3 sequence is 13 residues long. Germline loops: CDR1 LGHDT, CDR2 YNNKEL (reference sequence). The CDR3 here is CAGSRLGGTEAFF. CDR3 coding DNA: TGTGCCGGCAGCCGGTTGGGGGGCACTGAAGCTTTCTTT.

In its sample, this clonotype was seen many times. The chain couples TRBV20-1 to TRBJ1-2; maybe TRBD1 (5 bases). CDR3 size: 14 residues. V was clipped by 3 bases and J by 9 bases, with 20 bases between them. Germline V gene sequence: CDR1 DFQATT, CDR2 SNEGSKA (reference sequence). CDR3 residues: CSARKEDTSGSYTF. The DNA of the CDR3 is TGCAGTGCTAGGAAGGAGGACACGTCGGGGAGCTACACCTTC.

In this sample, this clonotype turned up many times. J is TRBJ2-5 and V is TRBV4-2; 14 bases line up with TRBD2. Trimming took 1 base from V and 4 from J; bases not matched to a gene: 2. Germline loops: CDR1 LGHNA, CDR2 YNFKEQ. This CDR3 comprises 16 residues. In nucleotides, the CDR3 is TGTGCCAGCAGCCAAGTAGGGACTAGCGGGAGAGAGACCCAGTACTTC. Its protein product is CASSQVGTSGRETQYF.

This clonotype was recorded at least ten times. This chain connects TRBV20-1 to TRBJ1-6; D gene uncertain. Germline CDR1 DFQATT, CDR2 SNEGSKA (reference sequence). This CDR3 has 15 residues. Trimming removed 5 bases at V and 10 bases at J, with 21 bases between. The CDR3 DNA reads as TGCAGTGCTTTAGGACGGTGGGAGGTTGGCTCACCCCTCCACTTT. Encoded protein: CSALGRWEVGSPLHF.

This clonotype was counted ten times or more. The rearrangement uses TRBV7-8 and TRBJ1-3; D is ambiguous. Germline V gene data show CDR1 as SGHVS and CDR2 as FQNEAQ. V lost 9 bases and J lost 0, with 9 bases in between. The CDR3 has 13 residues. In nucleotides, the CDR3 is TGTGCCAGGGTCGGTGGCTCTGGAAACACCATATATTTT. This translates into CARVGGSGNTIYF.

This clonotype appeared a single time. V usage is TRBV14 and J usage is TRBJ2-7; either TRBD1 or TRBD2 may supply D (5 bases each). Trimming shortened V by 0 bases and J by 1 base, and 7 bases separated the two germline ends. This CDR3 has 14 residues. Germline CDR1 is SGHDN and CDR2 is FVKESK. Written as DNA, the CDR3 is TGTGCCAGCAGCCAAGAGAGGGGTTCCTACGAGCAGTACTTC. Amino acid sequence: CASSQERGSYEQYF.

This clonotype was counted many times. The J gene is TRBJ1-3, the V gene TRBV9; D not certain. The germline V and J ends were trimmed by 0 bases and 2 bases, with 9 bases remaining between them. The CDR3 runs to 15 residues. Germline V gene lookup returns CDR1 SGDLS and CDR2 YYNGEE. This CDR3 reads CASSVEGSPGNTIYF. In DNA form, the CDR3 reads TGTGCCAGCAGCGTAGAGGGAAGCCCTGGAAACACCATATATTTT.

This clonotype was picked up many times. The V call is TRBV7-6, the J call TRBJ1-4; 9 bases match TRBD1. CDR1 is SGHVS and CDR2 is FNYEAQ in the germline V gene. The CDR3 covers 12 residues. With 5 bases clipped from V and 11 bases from J, the junction kept 3 bases outside the gene matches. The CDR3 sequence is CASSETGGKLFF. The DNA for the CDR3 is TGTGCCAGCAGCGAAACAGGGGGCAAACTGTTTTTT.

There are many counts of this clonotype. This sequence joins TRBV13 and TRBJ2-2; D perhaps matches TRBD2 (6 bases). CDR1 is PRHDT, CDR2 FYEKMQ, per germline (reference sequence). CDR3 length: 13 residues. V was cut by 10 bases and J by 5 bases, with 14 bases left in between. CDR3 sequence reads: CANTIRGTGELFF. CDR3 sequence (DNA): TGTGCCAACACAATACGGGGGACCGGGGAGCTGTTTTTT.